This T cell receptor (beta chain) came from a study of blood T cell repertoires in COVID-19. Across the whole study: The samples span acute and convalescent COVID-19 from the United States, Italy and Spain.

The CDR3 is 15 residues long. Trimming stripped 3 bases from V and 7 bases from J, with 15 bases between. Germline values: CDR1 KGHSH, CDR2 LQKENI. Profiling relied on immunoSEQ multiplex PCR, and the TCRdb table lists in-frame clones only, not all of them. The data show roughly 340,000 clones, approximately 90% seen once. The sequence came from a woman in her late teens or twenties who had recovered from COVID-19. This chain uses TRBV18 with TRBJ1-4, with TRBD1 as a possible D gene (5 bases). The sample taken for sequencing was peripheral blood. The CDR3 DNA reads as TGTGCCAGCTCACCCCTGGCAGGGCGTAGTGAAAAACTGTTTTTT. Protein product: CASSPLAGRSEKLFF.